This T cell receptor (beta chain) is from a study of siplizumab effects on memory and regulatory T cells. Trimming stripped 0 bases from V and 8 bases from J, with 14 bases between. Germline V gives CDR1 SGHNT, CDR2 YYREEE (reference sequence). The CDR3 contains 14 residues. The data were produced by immunoSEQ multiplex PCR, yet TCRdb's version contains in-frame clones alone and is incomplete. Found here are over 100,000 clones, 90% to 95% of them singletons; the top ten hold around 0.16%. This TCR was recovered from a human donor in good health. Sequenced material: non-Treg CD4+ T cells sorted from blood. This chain joins TRBV5-4 and TRBJ1-2; weak D call: TRBD1 (6 bases). The CDR3 nucleotides are TGTGCCAGCAGCTTGGAACAGGGTGGTTTCGGCTACACCTTC. It encodes CASSLEQGGFGYTF.